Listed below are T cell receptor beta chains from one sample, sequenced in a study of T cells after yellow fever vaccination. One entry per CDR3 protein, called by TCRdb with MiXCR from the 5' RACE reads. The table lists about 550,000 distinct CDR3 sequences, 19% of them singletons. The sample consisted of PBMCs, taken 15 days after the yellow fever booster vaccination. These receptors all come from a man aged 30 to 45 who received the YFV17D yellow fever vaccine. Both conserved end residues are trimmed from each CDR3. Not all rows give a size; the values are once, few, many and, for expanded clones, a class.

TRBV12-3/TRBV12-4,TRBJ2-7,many,ASSFGGSYEQY
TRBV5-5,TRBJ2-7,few,ASSSMMAGGSYEQY
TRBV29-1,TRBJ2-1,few,SVEGPGLYYNEQF
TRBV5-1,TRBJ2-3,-,ASSSGPGTDTQY
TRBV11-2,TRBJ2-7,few,ASILTQGAGEQY
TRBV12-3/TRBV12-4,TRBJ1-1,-,ASSTALNTEAF
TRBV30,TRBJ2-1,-,AWSVPGGRSEF
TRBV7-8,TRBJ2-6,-,ASRERAGANVLT
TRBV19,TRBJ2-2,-,ASSKNPGELF
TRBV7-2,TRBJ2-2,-,ASSPTGPTGELF
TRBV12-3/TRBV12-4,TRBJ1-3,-,ASRQGASSGNTIY
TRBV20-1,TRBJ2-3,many,RQSSTDTQY
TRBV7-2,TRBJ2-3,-,ASSRPPGGTVDTQY
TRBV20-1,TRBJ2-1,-,SATKLAGFLNEQF
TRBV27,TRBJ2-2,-,ASRLSNTGELF
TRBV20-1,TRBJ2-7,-,SADPYGRGYEQY
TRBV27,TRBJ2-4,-,ASSSTTEPLQY
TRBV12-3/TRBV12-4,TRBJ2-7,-,ASIPRGDREPYEQY
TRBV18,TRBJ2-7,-,ASSPPTPVKVEQY
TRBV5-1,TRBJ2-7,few,ASSWMDRLAEQY
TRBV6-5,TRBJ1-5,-,ATSDGDQPQH
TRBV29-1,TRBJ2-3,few,SVRRTSTDTQY
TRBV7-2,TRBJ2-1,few,ASSLSIGYNEQF
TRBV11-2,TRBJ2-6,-,ASSLVTGRTKSWANVLT
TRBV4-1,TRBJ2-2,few,ASSQGRLAGGVRTGELF
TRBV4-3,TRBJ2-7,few,ASSPWTSGSDEQY
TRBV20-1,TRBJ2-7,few,SAFGLAHEQY
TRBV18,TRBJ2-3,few,ASSPMTGTSTDTQY
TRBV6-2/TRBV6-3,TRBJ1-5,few,ASSYRAGTSNQPQH
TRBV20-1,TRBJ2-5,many,RPSPGGRTQETQY
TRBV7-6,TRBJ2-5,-,ASSFVERGAQETQY